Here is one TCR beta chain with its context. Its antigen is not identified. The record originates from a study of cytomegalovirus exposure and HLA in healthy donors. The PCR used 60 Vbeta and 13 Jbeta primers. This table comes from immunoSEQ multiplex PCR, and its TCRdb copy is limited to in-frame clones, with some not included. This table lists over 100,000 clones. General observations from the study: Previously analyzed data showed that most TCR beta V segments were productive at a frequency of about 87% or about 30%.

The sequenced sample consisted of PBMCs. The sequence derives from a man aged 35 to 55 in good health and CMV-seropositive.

The CDR3 protein is CASSQERSSSYNEQFF. In DNA form, the CDR3 reads TGTGCCAGCAGCCAAGAGCGCTCGAGCTCCTACAATGAGCAGTTCTTC. The chain recombines TRBV4-2 with TRBJ2-1; D unclear. With 0 bases removed from V and 0 bases from J, the gap between germline ends came to 9 bases. Germline V gives CDR1 LGHNA, CDR2 YNFKEQ. This CDR3 comprises 16 residues.